The 14 T cell receptor beta chains presented below share a single source sample, sequenced in a study of Tregs in tolerant kidney transplant recipients. Generated by immunoSEQ multiplex PCR, the TCRdb table keeps only in-frame clones and is missing some. In all, the sample yields about 23,000 clones. Related graft donors supplied nonmyeloablative bone marrow transplants, and mixed chimerism was transient. This sample comprised CD4+ T cells from blood (PBMCs), obtained 6 months after the transplant. The receptors shown here come from a human patient who received a combined kidney and bone marrow transplant. The T cells may come from the graft donor.

A note on this clone: The CDR3 is cut off 3 residues early in the read; its end comes from the germline J gene. The chain combines TRBV6-4 with TRBJ1-3; 7 nucleotides line up with TRBD1. V was clipped by 1 base and J by 0 bases; unmatched bases: 6. Germline lookup yields CDR1 MRHNA and CDR2 SNTAGT. There are 17 residues in the CDR3. CDR3 loop: CASSDFSGTDSGNTIYF. The CDR3 bases that were read are TGTGCCAGCAGTGACTTTTCGGGGACAGACTCTGGAAACACC.

A note on this clone: The missing CDR3 end, 3 residues past where the read stops, is filled in from the germline J gene. The V call is TRBV7-8, the J call TRBJ1-4, with a weak D call TRBD1 (6 bases). V was cut by 0 bases and J by 2 bases, with 13 bases left in between. Germline V gene data show CDR1 as SGHVS and CDR2 as FQNEAQ. The CDR3 is 17 residues long. The CDR3 bases that were read are TGTGCCAGCAGCTTAGCTAGGGGGGGTGGGACTAATGAAAAA. Translation: CASSLARGGGTNEK. The whole CDR3 protein reads CASSLARGGGTNEKLFF.

On this clone itself: The read ends 3 residues before the CDR3 terminus; that terminus is restored from the germline J gene. The chain has TRBV18 and TRBJ1-1; 11 nucleotides align to TRBD1. With V trimmed by 3 bases and J by 1 base, 4 bases remained unmatched. Germline V gene data show CDR1 as KGHSH and CDR2 as LQKENI. The CDR3 totals 16 residues. The CDR3 sequence: CASSPDRGLRNTEAFF. The part of the CDR3 DNA that was read is TGTGCCAGCTCACCGGACAGGGGGCTAAGGAACACTGAA.

CDR3 DNA (partial): TGTGCCAGCAGCCCCCCCTGGGCCCAAGAGACC. Protein sequence: CASSPPWAQET. The CDR3 in its entirety is CASSPPWAQETQYF. The rearrangement links TRBV7-2 to TRBJ2-5; no clear D gene. The read comes to an end 3 residues before the CDR3 does, leaving the germline J gene to fill in the end. This CDR3 has 14 amino acids. Germline CDR1 and CDR2: SGHTA and FQGNSA. V shed 5 bases and J shed 1 base, with 11 bases lying between them.

Worth noting for this clone: The read gets to within 3 residues of the CDR3 end, and the germline J gene fills in the rest. This sequence joins TRBV5-6 and TRBJ2-5, with D hard to call. Germline CDR1 and CDR2: SGHDT and YYEEEE. V was shortened by 1 base and J by 5 bases, with 3 bases between the two germline ends. CDR3 length: 11 residues. This CDR3 is CASSLYETQYF. CDR3 DNA, as far as it was read: TGTGCCAGCAGCTTGTATGAGACC.

As to this clone: The missing CDR3 end, 3 residues past where the read stops, is filled in from the germline J gene. The chain employs TRBV5-1 and TRBJ1-3, with 7 bases fitting TRBD1. Per the germline V gene, CDR1 is SGHRS and CDR2 is YFSETQ. V shed 2 bases, J shed 2 bases, and the junction held 4 bases outside the gene matches. The CDR3 runs to 15 residues. CDR3 in amino acids: CASSFQTGTGNTIYF. The sequenced part of the CDR3 DNA is TGCGCCAGCAGCTTTCAGACAGGGACTGGAAACACC.

CDR3 region: CASSELQGPYGYTF. CDR3 DNA, as far as it was read: TGTGCCAGCAGTGAATTACAGGGGCCCTATGGC. The rearrangement joins TRBV6-1 to TRBJ1-2; 7 nucleotides align to TRBD1. The read ends 3 residues shy of where the CDR3 ends; the end is completed using the germline J gene. Trimming cost V 2 bases and J 4 bases; bases outside gene matches: 4. The CDR3 consists of 14 residues. Per germline, CDR1 MNHNS and CDR2 SASEGT.

To note about this clone: The read halts 3 residues ahead of the CDR3 end, with the missing end drawn from the germline J gene. The chain employs TRBV2 and TRBJ1-2; 8 nucleotides match TRBD1. The V segment lost 5 bases and the J segment 4 bases; nucleotides outside the gene matches: 9. The CDR3 runs 15 residues. The germline V gene has CDR1 SNHLY and CDR2 FYNNEI. The CDR3 DNA, read in part, is TGTGCCAGCAGTTCAGGGGGCGCGGGTAGCTATGGC. This gives the protein CASSSGGAGSYG. The full CDR3 protein reads CASSSGGAGSYGYTF.

CDR3 region: CASSTGLAEIYEQYF. CDR3 bases read: TGTGCCAGCAGCACCGGACTAGCGGAAATCTACGAG. The V gene is TRBV7-2, the J gene TRBJ2-7; the match to TRBD2 covers 10 bases. The read comes to an end 3 residues before the CDR3 does, leaving the germline J gene to fill in the end. Trimming at V came to 5 bases and at J to 3 bases, leaving 7 bases not matched to a gene. The germline gives CDR1 SGHTA, CDR2 FQGNSA. The CDR3 contains 15 residues.

Comments on this clone: Read sequence stops 3 residues before the CDR3 end, and the germline J gene provides the missing end. The gene calls are TRBV5-1 and TRBJ1-1; D is ambiguous. The CDR3 is 14 amino acids. The germline V and J ends were trimmed by 0 bases and 2 bases, with 8 bases remaining between them. Germline CDR1 reads SGHRS; CDR2 reads YFSETQ. CDR3 residues: CASSLAATNTEAFF. Incomplete CDR3 DNA: TGCGCCAGCAGCTTGGCCGCGACTAACACTGAA.

Note on this clone: The missing CDR3 end, 3 residues past where the read stops, is filled in from the germline J gene. This chain links TRBV14 with TRBJ2-7; maybe TRBD1 (5 bases). Germline CDR1 is SGHDN and CDR2 is FVKESK. V was shortened by 0 bases and J by 4 bases, with 7 bases between the two germline ends. CDR3 length: 13 amino acids. CDR3 DNA (partial): TGTGCCAGCAGCCAAGAGAAGGGGTACGAG. Amino acids: CASSQEKGYE. The CDR3 as a whole reads CASSQEKGYEQYF.

With regard to this clone: The CDR3 is cut off 3 residues early in the read; its end comes from the germline J gene. The chain couples TRBV5-1 to TRBJ1-5; D uncertain. With 4 bases removed from V and 2 bases from J, the gap between germline ends came to 7 bases. Germline CDR1 reads SGHRS; CDR2 reads YFSETQ. The CDR3 totals 13 residues. Partial CDR3 DNA: TGCGCCAGCAGCCTCTATGGCAATCAGCCC. Its translation is CASSLYGNQP. The entire CDR3 reads CASSLYGNQPQHF.

A note on this clone: The read is 3 residues too short to cover the CDR3 end, so that end is filled in from the germline J gene. The rearrangement uses TRBV18 and TRBJ1-6; 8 bases align to TRBD1. The CDR3 runs to 15 residues. Looked up from germline, CDR1 is KGHSH and CDR2 is LQKENI. The V and J ends lost 0 bases and 7 bases, in that order; junction bases with no gene match: 2. CDR3 sequence: CASSPPQGANSPLHF. The CDR3 bases that were read are TGTGCCAGCTCACCACCTCAGGGGGCGAATTCACCC.

As regards this clone: Read data end 3 residues before the CDR3 end; the end is taken from the germline J gene. The rearrangement links TRBV7-2 to TRBJ1-1; 7 bases match TRBD1. CDR3 length: 13 amino acids. Germline V gene data show CDR1 as SGHTA and CDR2 as FQGNSA. The sequenced part of the CDR3 DNA is TGTGCCAGCAGAAAGGGGGCTGACTCCGAA. Translated: CASRKGADSE. The whole CDR3 is CASRKGADSEAFF.